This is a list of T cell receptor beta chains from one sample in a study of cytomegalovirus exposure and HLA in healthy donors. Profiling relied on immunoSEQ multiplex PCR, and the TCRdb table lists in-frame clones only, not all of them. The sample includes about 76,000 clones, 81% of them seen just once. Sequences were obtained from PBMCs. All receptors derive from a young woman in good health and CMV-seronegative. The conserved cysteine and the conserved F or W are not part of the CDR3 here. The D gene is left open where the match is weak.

CDR3aa: ASSRTGEAGELF; v_gene: TRBV5-4; j_gene: TRBJ2-2; d_gene: TRBD1
CDR3aa: ASSNGDRRPYGYT; v_gene: TRBV5-6; j_gene: TRBJ1-2; d_gene: TRBD1
CDR3aa: ATSRGGRGNTEAF; v_gene: TRBV15; j_gene: TRBJ1-1; d_gene: -
CDR3aa: ASSEAGLAYDTGELF; v_gene: TRBV6-1; j_gene: TRBJ2-2; d_gene: TRBD2
CDR3aa: ASSGHLNSPLH; v_gene: TRBV9; j_gene: TRBJ1-6; d_gene: -
CDR3aa: ASSTLAGSAYEQY; v_gene: TRBV5-1; j_gene: TRBJ2-7; d_gene: TRBD2
CDR3aa: ASSVGGQGGHTEAF; v_gene: TRBV9; j_gene: TRBJ1-1; d_gene: TRBD1
CDR3aa: ASSLSGSGLDTQY; v_gene: TRBV28; j_gene: TRBJ2-3; d_gene: TRBD2
CDR3aa: ASSPFDTQY; v_gene: TRBV7-9; j_gene: TRBJ2-3; d_gene: -
CDR3aa: ASSLFYRGRLGNTIY; v_gene: TRBV28; j_gene: TRBJ1-3; d_gene: -
CDR3aa: ASSERLAVTIYEQY; v_gene: TRBV2; j_gene: TRBJ2-7; d_gene: TRBD2
CDR3aa: ASSQRGGNTIY; v_gene: TRBV28; j_gene: TRBJ1-3; d_gene: -
CDR3aa: ASTKSGTGGVRGYT; v_gene: TRBV28; j_gene: TRBJ1-2; d_gene: TRBD1
CDR3aa: ASSFLGAVDETQY; v_gene: TRBV5-1; j_gene: TRBJ2-5; d_gene: -
CDR3aa: ASSLRGLNTEAF; v_gene: TRBV27; j_gene: TRBJ1-1; d_gene: -
CDR3aa: ATSRAGTGSGEQY; v_gene: TRBV15; j_gene: TRBJ2-7; d_gene: TRBD1
CDR3aa: ASSKSGGNEQF; v_gene: TRBV18; j_gene: TRBJ2-1; d_gene: TRBD2
CDR3aa: ASSWTENTEAF; v_gene: TRBV18; j_gene: TRBJ1-1; d_gene: -
CDR3aa: TTTKGGGIYEQY; v_gene: TRBV29-1; j_gene: TRBJ2-7; d_gene: -
CDR3aa: ASSLSFSQETQY; v_gene: TRBV28; j_gene: TRBJ2-5; d_gene: -
CDR3aa: ASSRSSQETQY; v_gene: TRBV11-3; j_gene: TRBJ2-5; d_gene: -
CDR3aa: ASSKQFSGANVLT; v_gene: TRBV6-1; j_gene: TRBJ2-6; d_gene: -
CDR3aa: ASSDSMAGGYNEQF; v_gene: TRBV6-4; j_gene: TRBJ2-1; d_gene: TRBD2
CDR3aa: ASTPVSTGNEQF; v_gene: TRBV6-1; j_gene: TRBJ2-1; d_gene: -
CDR3aa: ASSLSRERELF; v_gene: TRBV27; j_gene: TRBJ2-2; d_gene: -
CDR3aa: ASSLGQGLRTEAF; v_gene: TRBV5-1; j_gene: TRBJ1-1; d_gene: TRBD1
CDR3aa: ASSIGGEGLNEKLF; v_gene: TRBV19; j_gene: TRBJ1-4; d_gene: -
CDR3aa: ASSFFPGQGAQGYT; v_gene: TRBV28; j_gene: TRBJ1-2; d_gene: TRBD1
CDR3aa: ASSDHRTGGEDNSNQPQH; v_gene: TRBV6-4; j_gene: TRBJ1-5; d_gene: TRBD1
CDR3aa: ATSRGVGREGRSRYEQY; v_gene: TRBV15; j_gene: TRBJ2-7; d_gene: TRBD2
CDR3aa: ASSRGGVGLGYEQF; v_gene: TRBV11-2; j_gene: TRBJ2-1; d_gene: TRBD2
CDR3aa: ASSLDRLSNQPQH; v_gene: TRBV28; j_gene: TRBJ1-5; d_gene: -
CDR3aa: ASTGTGDHEQY; v_gene: TRBV19; j_gene: -; d_gene: TRBD1
CDR3aa: ASSLQRDRGYEQY; v_gene: TRBV4-3; j_gene: TRBJ2-7; d_gene: TRBD1
CDR3aa: ASSPGHRYEQY; v_gene: TRBV5-1; j_gene: TRBJ2-7; d_gene: -
CDR3aa: ASSTPAGGPNEQY; v_gene: TRBV19; j_gene: TRBJ2-7; d_gene: TRBD2
CDR3aa: ASGPRPSSEQY; v_gene: TRBV12-5; j_gene: TRBJ2-7; d_gene: -
CDR3aa: ASSFLSGLAGSLVEQY; v_gene: TRBV28; j_gene: TRBJ2-7; d_gene: TRBD2
CDR3aa: ASSLPGEIKKTQY; v_gene: TRBV5-4; j_gene: TRBJ2-5; d_gene: -
CDR3aa: ASSPGLGNTEAF; v_gene: TRBV18; j_gene: TRBJ1-1; d_gene: -
CDR3aa: ASSTWTGENTEAF; v_gene: TRBV5-1; j_gene: TRBJ1-1; d_gene: TRBD1
CDR3aa: ASSPGGLLGEQF; v_gene: TRBV18; j_gene: TRBJ2-1; d_gene: -
CDR3aa: ASSGRGTEAF; v_gene: TRBV19; j_gene: TRBJ1-1; d_gene: -
CDR3aa: ATRQGWAGELF; v_gene: TRBV6-6; j_gene: TRBJ2-2; d_gene: TRBD1